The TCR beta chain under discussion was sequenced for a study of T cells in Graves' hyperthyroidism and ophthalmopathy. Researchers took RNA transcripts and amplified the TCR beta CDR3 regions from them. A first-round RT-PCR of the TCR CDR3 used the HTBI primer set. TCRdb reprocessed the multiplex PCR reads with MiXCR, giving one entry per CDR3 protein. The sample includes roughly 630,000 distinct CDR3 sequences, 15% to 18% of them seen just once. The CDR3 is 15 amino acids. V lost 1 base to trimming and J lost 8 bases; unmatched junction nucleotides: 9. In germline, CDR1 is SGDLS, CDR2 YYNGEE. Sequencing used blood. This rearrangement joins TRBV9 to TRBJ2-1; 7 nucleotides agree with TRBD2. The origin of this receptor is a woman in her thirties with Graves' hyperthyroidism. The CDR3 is CASSVSFRGSDEQFF. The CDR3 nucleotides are TGTGCCAGCAGCGTATCCTTTCGCGGGAGCGATGAGCAGTTCTTC.